The source of this T cell receptor (beta chain) is a study of tumour-infiltrating T cells in Burkitt lymphoma. The assay was immunoSEQ multiplex PCR, and TCRdb's table has in-frame clones only and misses some. The sample has more than 45,000 clones, around 30% seen once. Trimming removed 2 bases from V and 3 bases from J, with 7 bases in between. The CDR3 covers 13 residues. The germline V gene encodes CDR1 SGHTA and CDR2 FQGTGA. This clone was observed a single time. The chain uses TRBV7-3 and TRBJ1-1, with D possibly TRBD1 on 5 matching bases. The receptor comes from a human donor with Burkitt lymphoma. Sequenced sample: tumor tissue. The CDR3 coding sequence is TGTGCCAGCAGCTTATCGGGGGACACTGAAGCTTTCTTT. The encoded protein is CASSLSGDTEAFF.